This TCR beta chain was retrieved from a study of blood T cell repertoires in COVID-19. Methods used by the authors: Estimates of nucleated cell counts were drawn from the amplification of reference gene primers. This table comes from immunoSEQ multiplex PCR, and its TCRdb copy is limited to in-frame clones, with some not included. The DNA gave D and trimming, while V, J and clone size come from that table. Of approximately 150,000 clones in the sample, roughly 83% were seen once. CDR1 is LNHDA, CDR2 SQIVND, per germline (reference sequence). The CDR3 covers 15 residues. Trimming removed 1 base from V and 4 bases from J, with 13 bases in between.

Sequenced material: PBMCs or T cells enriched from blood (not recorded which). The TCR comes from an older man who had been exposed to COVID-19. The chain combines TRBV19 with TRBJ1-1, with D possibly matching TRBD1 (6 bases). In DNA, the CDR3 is TGTGCCAGTAGTATAGGGGGGCCTTCGGTCACTGAAGCTTTCTTT. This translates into CASSIGGPSVTEAFF.